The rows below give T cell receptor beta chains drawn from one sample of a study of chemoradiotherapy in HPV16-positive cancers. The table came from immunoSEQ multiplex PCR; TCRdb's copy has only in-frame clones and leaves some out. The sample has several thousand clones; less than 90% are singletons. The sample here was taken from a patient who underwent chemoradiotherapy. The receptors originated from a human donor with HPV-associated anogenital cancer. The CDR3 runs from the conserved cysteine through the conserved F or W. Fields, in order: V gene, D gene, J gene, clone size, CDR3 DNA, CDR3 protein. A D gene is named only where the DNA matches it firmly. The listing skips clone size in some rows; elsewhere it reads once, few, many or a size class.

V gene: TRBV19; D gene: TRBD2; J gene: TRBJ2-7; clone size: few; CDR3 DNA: TGTGCCAGTAGTCCCACGCTAGCGGGCTACGAGCAGTACTTC; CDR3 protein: CASSPTLAGYEQYF
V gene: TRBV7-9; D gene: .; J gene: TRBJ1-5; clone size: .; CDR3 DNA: TGTGCCAGCAGCCCGGACCTTAGCAATCAGCCCCAGCATTTT; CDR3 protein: CASSPDLSNQPQHF